The T cell receptor (beta chain) under discussion was sequenced for a study of T cell responses to AZD1222 COVID-19 vaccine. Overall study results and limits: Only after the peak T cell response were repertoires sampled. Unmutated variant regions are reportedly targeted by nearly half of spike-specific TCRs. The donor cohort was predominantly white British with a female majority, and clonal diversity may have been underestimated. CD4 TCRs associated with vaccination spanned spike, dominating at 160-218 and 743-854.

About this clone itself: Its antigen is not identified.

The protocol was immunoSEQ multiplex PCR, while the TCRdb copy is restricted to in-frame clones and leaves out a portion. Seen here are around 110,000 clones, nearly 90% observed once, and the top ten hold approximately 4.8%. The ends were cut back, 5 bases at V and 6 bases at J, with 11 bases in the middle. Germline V gene lookup returns CDR1 SGHNT and CDR2 YENEEA. This CDR3 spans 13 amino acids. The chain carries TRBV11-3 and TRBJ2-1, with D tentatively TRBD2 (5 bases). This clonotype was obtained from an adult who received the AZD1222 COVID-19 vaccine. The sample in question was peripheral blood, obtained 28 days after the second AZD1222 dose. CDR3 amino acids: CASSPQEGNEQFF. As DNA, the CDR3 is TGTGCCAGCAGCCCCCAAGAGGGCAATGAGCAGTTCTTC.